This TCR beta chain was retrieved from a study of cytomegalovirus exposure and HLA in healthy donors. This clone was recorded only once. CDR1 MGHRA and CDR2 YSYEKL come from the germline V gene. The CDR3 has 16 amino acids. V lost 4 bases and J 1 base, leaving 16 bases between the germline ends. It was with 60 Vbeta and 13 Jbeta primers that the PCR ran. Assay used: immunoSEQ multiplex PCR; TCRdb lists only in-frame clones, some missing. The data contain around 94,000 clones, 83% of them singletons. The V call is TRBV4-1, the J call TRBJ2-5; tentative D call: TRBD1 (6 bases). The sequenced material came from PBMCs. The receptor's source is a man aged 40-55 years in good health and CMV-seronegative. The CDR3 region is CASSPPGTPVQETQYF. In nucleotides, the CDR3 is TGCGCCAGCAGCCCCCCCGGGACACCTGTCCAAGAGACCCAGTACTTC.